This record covers a single T cell receptor beta chain. Its antigen remains unidentified. This record belongs to a study of cytomegalovirus exposure and HLA in healthy donors. Study-level findings and limits: Apart from CMV serostatus, no immune exposure information was available.

Primers for the PCR totalled 60 Vbeta and 13 Jbeta. The method was immunoSEQ multiplex PCR; TCRdb's version includes in-frame clones alone and lacks a portion of them. The sample holds around 160,000 clones, approximately 70% seen once. The sequence derives from a woman between 40 and 50 years old in good health and CMV-seropositive. Sequenced input: PBMCs.

The CDR3 region is CASSSGQGRWTEAFF. CDR3 DNA: TGCGCCAGCAGCTCGGGACAGGGAAGGTGGACTGAAGCTTTCTTT. The chain recombines TRBV5-1 with TRBJ1-1, with 9 bases that match TRBD1. The CDR3 is 15 residues long. The trim removed 3 bases at V and 5 bases at J, leaving 8 bases unmatched. Germline-derived CDR1 and CDR2 are SGHRS and YFSETQ.